These 25 T cell receptor beta chains share one sample of origin, sequenced in a study of tumor-infiltrating lymphocytes in oesophageal squamous cell carcinoma. TCRdb re-analysed the PCR reads in MiXCR, keeping a single row per CDR3 protein. The sample shows 20,000 to 25,000 distinct CDR3 sequences, more than 35% of them seen only once. Material: esophageal tumor tissue. These receptors all come from a male donor with esophageal squamous cell carcinoma.

This clonotype was recorded at least ten times. This chain connects TRBV7-2 to TRBJ1-2; D remains ambiguous. Germline CDR1 SGHTA, CDR2 FQGNSA. The CDR3 loop spans 14 amino acids. V was shortened by 1 base and J by 0 bases, with 6 bases between the two germline ends. The CDR3 sequence is CASSLVRANYGYTF. In nucleotides, the CDR3 is TGTGCCAGCAGCTTAGTCCGCGCTAACTATGGCTACACCTTC.

This clonotype was detected many times. The chain has TRBV5-1 and TRBJ2-7; 8 bases map to TRBD1. Germline V lookup: CDR1 SGHRS, CDR2 YFSETQ. The CDR3 is 14 amino acids. Germline trimming cut 3 bases from V and 4 bases from J; bases unmatched to any gene: 6. CDR3 loop: CASSSQGARYEQYF. The CDR3 DNA reads TGCGCCAGCAGCTCCCAGGGGGCGCGGTACGAGCAGTACTTC.

V gene TRBV6-8 combines with J gene TRBJ2-3; 8 bases match TRBD2. The CDR3 loop spans 15 amino acids. The V and J ends lost 5 bases and 6 bases, in that order; junction bases with no gene match: 10. Germline-derived CDR1 and CDR2 are MNHGY and SAAAGT. CDR3 sequence: CASSARGLGGDTQYF. CDR3 DNA sequence: TGTGCCAGCAGTGCCCGGGGACTAGGCGGTGATACGCAGTATTTT.

This clonotype was counted many times. The V and J genes are TRBV6-1 and TRBJ1-4; TRBD1 matches 9 bases. Trimming cost V 6 bases and J 7 bases; bases outside gene matches: 9. The CDR3 consists of 15 residues. CDR1 is MNHNS and CDR2 is SASEGT in the germline V gene. CDR3 DNA: TGTGCCAGCAGGGACCGGGACAGGGTACGTGAAAAACTGTTTTTT. Translation gives CASRDRDRVREKLFF.

The V and J genes are TRBV7-3 and TRBJ2-5; 10 nucleotides align to TRBD2. CDR3 length: 15 amino acids. V lost 5 bases, J lost 5 bases, and 8 bases stayed unmatched. Germline V gene sequence: CDR1 SGHTA, CDR2 FQGTGA. CDR3 in DNA: TGTGCCAGCAGCCCAGGGACTAGCGATCTCGAGACCCAGTACTTC. This codes for CASSPGTSDLETQYF.

As regards this clonotype: At one end the junction does not follow the germline gene, possibly because of a read error. This chain uses TRBV6-6 with TRBJ2-3; TRBD1 is a possible D gene (6 bases). Germline lookup yields CDR1 MNHNY and CDR2 SVGAGI (reference sequence). The CDR3 length is 15 residues. Here the CDR3 DNA reads TGTGCCAGCAGTTACGGGGGCTGGGAAACAGATACGAAGTATTTT. Residues: CASSYGGWETDTKYF.

The chain is built from TRBV27 and TRBJ2-2, with D possibly matching TRBD1 (6 bases). Per germline, CDR1 MNHEY and CDR2 SMNVEV (reference sequence). This CDR3 has 18 amino acids. Trimming left V 6 bases short and J 3 bases short, with 23 bases between. The CDR3 sequence: CASRSSRTGIGDTGELFF. The CDR3 coding sequence is TGTGCCAGCAGATCCTCAAGAACAGGGATAGGGGACACCGGGGAGCTGTTTTTT.

Concerning this clonotype: The conserved phenylalanine or tryptophan normally closing the CDR3 is absent here, so this likely arose from a read error. Because the CDR3's place on the DNA is in doubt, the DNA is left out and the CDR3 is given as listed by TCRdb. This rearrangement joins TRBV10-1 to TRBJ2-1; TRBD2, the D gene given by the table, was not confirmed from the DNA. Germline V gene lookup returns CDR1 WNHNN and CDR2 SYGVQD (reference sequence). Both ends counted, the CDR3 spans 15 residues. The CDR3 sequence: CASSERQGDGYTFGS.

Ten or more counts support this clonotype. V and J are TRBV7-2 and TRBJ2-4, with D possibly matching TRBD1 (5 bases). The CDR3 is 14 amino acids. Germline lookup yields CDR1 SGHTA and CDR2 FQGNSA. The V and J ends lost 1 base and 6 bases respectively, with 10 bases between them. This CDR3 is CASSLGTDRNIQYF. The DNA for the CDR3 is TGTGCCAGCAGCTTAGGGACCGACAGAAACATTCAGTACTTC. The full variable domain, with the rest looked up from reference TRBV7-2 and TRBJ2-4, is GAGVSQSPSNKVTEKGKDVELRCDPISGHTALYWYRQSLGQGLEFLIYFQGNSAPDKSGLPSDRFSAERTGGSVSTLTIQRTQQEDSAVYLCASSLGTDRNIQYFGAGTRLSVL.

In its sample, this clonotype was seen once. The conserved closing phenylalanine or tryptophan is absent in this CDR3, likely reflecting a read error. The DNA is left out, because the CDR3 cannot be placed on it with certainty; the CDR3 is given as TCRdb lists it. V usage is TRBV5-1 and J usage is TRBJ2-7; the table's D call, TRBD1, has no DNA check behind it. The CDR3 spans 16 amino acids, including both terminal residues. The germline V gene has CDR1 SGHRS and CDR2 YFSETQ. The CDR3 sequence is CASSQDRVEYGYTFGS.

Worth noting for this clonotype: A much larger clone is a single base away; this may be a read error. The genes are TRBV19 and TRBJ2-5; 10 nucleotides agree with TRBD1. Germline V lookup: CDR1 LNHDA, CDR2 SQIVND (reference sequence). The J segment lost 11 bases and the V segment lost 7 bases, leaving 16 bases of the junction unmatched. The CDR3 consists of 15 residues. The CDR3 loop reads CASMRTGGYYNEQYF. In DNA form, the CDR3 reads TGTGCCAGTATGAGGACAGGGGGTTACTACAATGAGCAGTACTTC.

J is TRBJ2-5 and V is TRBV19; D is possibly TRBD2 (5 bases). This CDR3 has 13 residues. Germline V gene data show CDR1 as LNHDA and CDR2 as SQIVND (reference sequence). The V and J ends lost 6 bases and 11 bases respectively, with 19 bases between them. In nucleotides, the CDR3 is TGTGCCAGTAGGAGGGTCGGCACAGATACGCAGTACTTC. This sequence encodes CASRRVGTDTQYF.

This clonotype was seen ten or more times. V gene TRBV28 combines with J gene TRBJ2-6; 9 bases map to TRBD1. This CDR3 is built from 16 residues. The germline V gene has CDR1 MDHEN and CDR2 SYDVKM. The DNA of the CDR3 is TGTGCATCGGGATATAACAGGGGGCCAGGGGCCAACGTCCTGACTTTC. The encoded protein is CASGYNRGPGANVLTF.

The chain has TRBV7-6 and TRBJ2-3; tentatively, D is TRBD2 (6 bases). V gave up 4 bases and J gave up 0 bases, with 11 bases separating them. Per germline, CDR1 SGHVS and CDR2 FNYEAQ. This CDR3 region has 15 residues. The CDR3 nucleotides read TGTGCCAGCAGCTCACCTGGACTAAGCACAGATACGCAGTATTTT. Its protein product is CASSSPGLSTDTQYF. Based on the CDR3 plus reference TRBV7-6 and TRBJ2-3, the full variable domain is GAGVSQSPRYKVTKRGQDVALRCDPISGHVSLYWYRQALGQGPEFLTYFNYEAQQDKSGLPNDRFSAERPEGSISTLTIQRTEQRDSAMYRCASSSPGLSTDTQYFGPGTRLTVL.

At least ten counts were recorded for this clonotype. This rearrangement joins TRBV28 to TRBJ1-3, with 8 bases fitting TRBD1. This CDR3 is 15 amino acids long. Losses at the gene ends were 6 bases for V and 3 bases for J; bases not matched to a gene: 7. Germline V gives CDR1 MDHEN, CDR2 SYDVKM. The CDR3 reads CASSPDRGFGNTIYF. The CDR3 DNA reads TGTGCCAGCAGCCCCGACAGGGGATTTGGAAACACCATATATTTT.

Within the sample, this clonotype is medium-sized. The rearrangement links TRBV7-9 to TRBJ1-6; D uncertain. The CDR3 loop spans 14 amino acids. V was shortened by 6 bases and J by 3 bases, with 9 bases between the two germline ends. Germline V gene lookup returns CDR1 SEHNR and CDR2 FQNEAQ (reference sequence). The CDR3 DNA follows: TGTGCCAGCAGTCATCAGGACTATAATTCACCCCTCCACTTT. This encodes CASSHQDYNSPLHF. Looking up the rest from reference TRBV7-9 and TRBJ1-6 gives the full variable domain: DTGVSQNPRHKITKRGQNVTFRCDPISEHNRLYWYRQTLGQGPEFLTYFQNEAQLEKSRLLSDRFSAERPKGSFSTLEIQRTEQGDSAMYLCASSHQDYNSPLHFGNGTRLTVT.

This clonotype has ten or more counts. The CDR3 reads CASSLRGGVLYEQYF. The CDR3, as DNA: TGTGCCAGCAGCTTACGAGGGGGGGTCTTGTACGAGCAGTACTTC. The chain links TRBV11-2 to TRBJ2-7, with D possibly matching TRBD2 (7 bases). The CDR3 length is 15 residues. The germline gives CDR1 SGHAT, CDR2 FQNNGV. V lost 2 bases and J 4 bases, leaving 15 bases between the germline ends.

This clonotype was counted ten times or more. This chain joins TRBV7-6 and TRBJ2-7; 9 bases align to TRBD1. CDR3 size: 13 residues. Germline assignment: CDR1 SGHVS and CDR2 FNYEAQ. V was clipped by 6 bases and J by 5 bases; unmatched bases: 5. CDR3: CASRQGAGNEQYF. The CDR3 DNA sequence: TGTGCCAGCAGACAGGGGGCGGGCAACGAGCAGTACTTC.

This clonotype was recorded only once. The chain employs TRBV28 and TRBJ2-4; a possible D gene is TRBD2 (6 bases). The better agreement between TRBJ2-1 and the DNA end casts doubt on the J call. CDR1 is MDHEN, CDR2 SYDVKM, per germline. The CDR3 runs to 14 residues. This CDR3 is CASIGAGLKHEQFF. CDR3 sequence (DNA): TGTGCCAGCATTGGGGCGGGGCTAAAACATGAGCAGTTCTTC.

The chain links TRBV28 to TRBJ2-5, with D possibly TRBD2 on 5 matching bases. The DNA matches TRBJ2-7 better at its end, which makes the J call doubtful. The CDR3 is 12 amino acids. Germline V CDR1 and CDR2: MDHEN, SYDVKM. In DNA form, the CDR3 reads TGTGCCAACAGCGGCTCTTACTACGAGCAGTACTTC. It translates to CANSGSYYEQYF.

This clonotype appeared many times. V usage is TRBV5-1 and J usage is TRBJ2-2; D is undetermined. This CDR3 region has 14 residues. Germline values: CDR1 SGHRS, CDR2 YFSETQ. V was clipped by 0 bases and J by 4 bases, with 7 bases between them. DNA of the CDR3: TGCGCCAGCAGCTTGGGAGAATCCACCGGGGAGCTGTTTTTT. Translating gives CASSLGESTGELFF. Full variable domain (missing parts from reference TRBV5-1 and TRBJ2-2): KAGVTQTPRYLIKTRGQQVTLSCSPISGHRSVSWYQQTPGQGLQFLFEYFSETQRNKGNFPGRFSGRQFSNSRSEMNVSTLELGDSALYLCASSLGESTGELFFGEGSRLTVL.

As concerns this clonotype: A read error is likely, as this CDR3 ends without the conserved phenylalanine or tryptophan. No DNA is shown, since the ends of the CDR3 on it are uncertain; the CDR3 is the one TCRdb lists. J is TRBJ2-6 and V is TRBV7-6; TRBD1 reflects the table's D call only, with no check against the DNA. Including both end residues, the CDR3 is 8 amino acids long. CDR1 is SGHVS, CDR2 FNYEAQ, per germline. The CDR3 loop reads CASSPGTG.

This clonotype was recorded at least ten times. The gene calls are TRBV6-1 and TRBJ1-1; 7 bases map to TRBD1. The germline gives CDR1 MNHNS, CDR2 SASEGT. Germline trimming cut 6 bases from V and 1 base from J; bases unmatched to any gene: 5. The CDR3 loop spans 14 amino acids. CDR3 amino acids: CASSIRGSNTEAFF. CDR3 nucleotides: TGTGCCAGCAGCATCAGGGGGTCGAACACTGAAGCTTTCTTT.

The chain employs TRBV7-6 and TRBJ2-1; unclear D gene. The tail of the sequence fits TRBJ2-7 better, so the J call may be wrong. There are 12 residues in the CDR3. Per the germline V gene, CDR1 is SGHVS and CDR2 is FNYEAQ. The CDR3 reads CASSLVYVEQYF. For the CDR3, the DNA is TGTGCCAGCAGCTTGGTTTATGTGGAGCAGTACTTC.

The sample holds many counts of this clonotype. This chain uses TRBV6-1 with TRBJ2-4, with D tentatively TRBD2 (5 bases). Germline-derived CDR1 and CDR2 are MNHNS and SASEGT. The CDR3 has 15 residues. V was shortened by 5 bases and J by 13 bases, with 24 bases between the two germline ends. CDR3 nucleotide sequence: TGTGCCAGCAGTCAAATAGCGTTCTCCTACAATGAGCAGTACTTC. As protein: CASSQIAFSYNEQYF.